This T cell receptor (beta chain) was identified during a study of T cell responses to AZD1222 COVID-19 vaccine. Clones were sequenced by immunoSEQ multiplex PCR, and TCRdb holds only the in-frame ones, with some missing. This sample has 80,000 to 95,000 clones, with approximately 90% found just once. The germline gives CDR1 LNHDA, CDR2 SQIVND (reference sequence). CDR3 size: 15 residues. The germline V and J ends were trimmed by 0 bases and 6 bases, with 9 bases remaining between them. Note on this clone: Antigen: not known.

Study-wide results and limits: Baseline seropositives among AZD1222 recipients totaled only six. Among the donors, most were white British and more were female, and clonal diversity was possibly underestimated. CD4 TCRs associated with vaccination spanned spike, dominating at 160-218 and 743-854.

The specimen comprised peripheral blood, sampled on day 0 of AZD1222 vaccination. The TCR comes from an adult in good health. The chain uses TRBV19 and TRBJ1-6, with D uncertain. Here the CDR3 DNA reads TGTGCCAGTAGTATAGATTGGGAAATTAATTCACCCCTCCACTTT. This sequence encodes CASSIDWEINSPLHF.